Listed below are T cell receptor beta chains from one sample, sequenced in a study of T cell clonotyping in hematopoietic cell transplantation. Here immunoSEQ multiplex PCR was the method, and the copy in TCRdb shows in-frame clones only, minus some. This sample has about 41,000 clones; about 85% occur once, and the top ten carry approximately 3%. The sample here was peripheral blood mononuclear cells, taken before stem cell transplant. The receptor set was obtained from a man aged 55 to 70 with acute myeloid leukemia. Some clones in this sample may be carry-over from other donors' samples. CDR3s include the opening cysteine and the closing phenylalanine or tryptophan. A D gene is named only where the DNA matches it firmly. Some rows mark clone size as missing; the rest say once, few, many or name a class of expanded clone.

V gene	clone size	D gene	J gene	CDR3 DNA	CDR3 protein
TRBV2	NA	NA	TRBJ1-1	TGTGCCAGCAGTAAGACAGTGCCGGGGACTGAAGCTTTCTTT	CASSKTVPGTEAFF
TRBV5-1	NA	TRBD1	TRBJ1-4	TGCGCCAGCAGCGGAACTCTCGGGACAGTCCATGAAAAACTGTTTTTT	CASSGTLGTVHEKLFF
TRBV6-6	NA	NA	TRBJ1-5	TGTGCCAGCAGTAGTTACGGCTCAGGGCCCCAGCCCCAGCATTTT	CASSSYGSGPQPQHF
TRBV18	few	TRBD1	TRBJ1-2	TGTGCCAGCTCGCCCGACAGGGACGGCTACACCTTC	CASSPDRDGYTF
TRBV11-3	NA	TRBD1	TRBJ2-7	TGTGCCAGCAGCTTAGGAACAACCCCGACAGGGGGGGGATACGAGCAGTACTTC	CASSLGTTPTGGGYEQYF
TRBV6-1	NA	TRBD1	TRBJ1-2	TGTGCCAGCAGTGAGCAGGGGGCCATTGGCTACACCTTC	CASSEQGAIGYTF
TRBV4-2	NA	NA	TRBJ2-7	TGTGCCAGCAGCCAAGGCCGGGCAGCTTCCTACGAGCAGTACTTC	CASSQGRAASYEQYF
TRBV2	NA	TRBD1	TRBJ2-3	TGTGCCAGCAATCGACAGGGAACAGATACGCAGTATTTT	CASNRQGTDTQYF
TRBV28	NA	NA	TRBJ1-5	TGTGCCAGCAGTTTATGGCAGGAGGGGCAGCCCCAGCATTTT	CASSLWQEGQPQHF
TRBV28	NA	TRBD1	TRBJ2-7	TGTGCCAGCAGTCCACTAACCCAGGGGGTCTACGAGCAGTACTTC	CASSPLTQGVYEQYF
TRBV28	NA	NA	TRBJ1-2	TGTGCCAGCAGGAACACGGGAGGGTGGGGCTACACCTTC	CASRNTGGWGYTF
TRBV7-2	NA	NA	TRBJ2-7	TGTGCCAGCAGCTTCGGACCCCAAGGTTCCTACGAGCAGTACTTC	CASSFGPQGSYEQYF
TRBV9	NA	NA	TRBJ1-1	TGTGCCAGCAGCGTAGCGGTGAACACTGAAGCTTTCTTT	CASSVAVNTEAFF
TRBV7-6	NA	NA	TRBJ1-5	TGTGCCAGCAGCGGCCCTGGGTCGCCCCAGCATTTT	CASSGPGSPQHF
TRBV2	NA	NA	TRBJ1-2	TGTGCCAGCAGCGCATTATTCTATGGCTACACCTTC	CASSALFYGYTF
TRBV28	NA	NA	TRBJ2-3	TGTGCCACCCAATCGGCGGGCCAGGGGTCAGGAGATACGCAGTATTTT	CATQSAGQGSGDTQYF
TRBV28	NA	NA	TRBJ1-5	TGTGCCAGCAGTCGATTGGACGCGAGCAATCAGCCCCAGCATTTT	CASSRLDASNQPQHF
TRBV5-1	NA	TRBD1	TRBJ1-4	TGCGCCAGCGGTCCGGGCAGGGGGCAGCCCGAAAAACTGTTTTTT	CASGPGRGQPEKLFF
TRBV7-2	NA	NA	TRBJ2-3	TGTGCCAGCATAGGAAATACGCAGTATTTT	CASIGNTQYF
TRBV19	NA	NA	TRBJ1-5	TGTGCCAGTAGTGGGCAGGGGAGGTATTGCAATCAGCCCCAGCATTTT	CASSGQGRYCNQPQHF
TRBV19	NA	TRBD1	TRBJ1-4	TGTGCCAGTAGTACCATGGACAGGAGTAATGAAAAACTGTTTTTT	CASSTMDRSNEKLFF
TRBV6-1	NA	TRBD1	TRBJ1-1	TGTGCCAGCAGTGAACCGGACAGGGTGAACACTGAAGCTTTCTTT	CASSEPDRVNTEAFF
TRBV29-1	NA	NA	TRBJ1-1	TGCAGCGTTACCGGGACGGTGAACACTGAAGCTTTCTTT	CSVTGTVNTEAFF
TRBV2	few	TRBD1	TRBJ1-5	TGTGCCAGCAGTGACAGGGGGCTGGATCAGCCCCAGCATTTT	CASSDRGLDQPQHF
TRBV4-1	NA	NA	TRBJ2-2	TGCGCCAGCAGCCTAGGTCGAGCGTCTTCCAAAACCGGGGAGCTGTTTTTT	CASSLGRASSKTGELFF
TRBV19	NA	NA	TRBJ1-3	TGTGCCAGTAGTATGGGGACTGCCGGAAACACCATATATTTT	CASSMGTAGNTIYF
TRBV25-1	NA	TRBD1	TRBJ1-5	TGTGCCAGCAGTAAATCCGGGACAGCTGGAAATCAGCCCCAGCATTTT	CASSKSGTAGNQPQHF
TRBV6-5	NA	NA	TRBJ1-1	TGTGCCAGCAGGGGGATCGGGTTGAGCACTGAAGCTTTCTTT	CASRGIGLSTEAFF
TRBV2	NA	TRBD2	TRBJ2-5	TGTGCCAGCAGCCCTAGCGGGGGGGCCGCGGAGACCCAGTACTTC	CASSPSGGAAETQYF
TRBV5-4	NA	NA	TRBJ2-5	TGTGCCAGCATCCCGGAGGGGGGCCTTAGAGAGACCCAGTACTTC	CASIPEGGLRETQYF
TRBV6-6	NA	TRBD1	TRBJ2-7	TGTGCCAGCAGTTACTCGAAATGGGACAGGGGCTACGAGCAGTACTTC	CASSYSKWDRGYEQYF
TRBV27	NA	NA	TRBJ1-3	TGTGCCAGCAAGTCCGCGGCTTACTCTGGAAACACCATATATTTT	CASKSAAYSGNTIYF
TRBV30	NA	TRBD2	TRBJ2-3	TGTGCCTGGAGTGTACCGCAACTAGCGGGGGGGCCAGATACGCAGTATTTT	CAWSVPQLAGGPDTQYF
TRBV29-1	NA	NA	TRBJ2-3	TGCAGCGTGGGGTGGGGGGGCACAGATACGCAGTATTTT	CSVGWGGTDTQYF
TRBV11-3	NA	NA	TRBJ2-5	TGTGCCAGCAGCTTAACCGCTTGGGGCAGGGGCGAGGAGACCCAGTACTTC	CASSLTAWGRGEETQYF
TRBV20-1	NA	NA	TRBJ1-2	TGCAGTGCTAGGGGTCCCTATGGCTACACCTTC	CSARGPYGYTF
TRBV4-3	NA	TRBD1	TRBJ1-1	TGCGCCAGCAGCCAACGGGGACAGGGCAATGAAGCTTTCTTT	CASSQRGQGNEAFF
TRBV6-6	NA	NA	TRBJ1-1	TGTGCCAGCAGTGCGCCGGGCCGGACTCTTCGTGCTTTCTTT	CASSAPGRTLRAFF
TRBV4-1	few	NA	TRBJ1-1	TGCGCCAGCAGCCAAGATCCAGGGGCGCGGACTGAAGCTTTCTTT	CASSQDPGARTEAFF
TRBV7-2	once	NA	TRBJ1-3	TGTGCCAGCAGCCCACAGGGTCTGGAGGGAAACACCATATATTTT	CASSPQGLEGNTIYF
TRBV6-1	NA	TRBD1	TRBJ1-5	TGTGCCAGCAGTGCCGGGACAGTCTCCCAAGGGCAGCCCCAGCATTTT	CASSAGTVSQGQPQHF
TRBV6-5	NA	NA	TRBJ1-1	TGTGCCAGCACATCTTGGAAGAACACTGAAGCTTTCTTT	CASTSWKNTEAFF
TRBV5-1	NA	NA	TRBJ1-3	TGCGCCAGCAGCTTGGGACTCATACGCGGACAGTCCGTTCCCGATCGGGGAGGAAACACCATATATTTT	CASSLGLIRGQSVPDRGGNTIYF